One and the same sample provided the 17 T cell receptor beta chains below, sequenced in a study of regulatory T cells in long-lasting Graves disease. With iRepertoire HTBI primers and Arm-PCR of CDR3 regions, TCR beta libraries were built. Via MiXCR, TCRdb re-called the multiplex PCR reads, giving one row per CDR3 protein. Among approximately 390,000 distinct CDR3 sequences listed, around 15% were seen once. Time point given: newly diagnosed GD, antithyroid drugs for less than 3 months. Extracted RNA from PBMCs served as the source of the TCR library. A further study also used this sample, focusing on T cells in Graves' hyperthyroidism and ophthalmopathy.

The sample here was peripheral blood mononuclear cells (PBMCs), taken at new diagnosis, from a patient treated with antithyroid drugs. The source of these receptors is a woman younger than 30 with Graves disease.

This clonotype was seen at least ten times. This chain links TRBV12-5 with TRBJ2-1; a weak D match, TRBD2 (5 bases). V lost 6 bases and J lost 9, with 12 bases in between. CDR1 and CDR2 from the germline V gene are LGHNT and FRNRAP. The CDR3 consists of 12 residues. The CDR3 protein is CASGQLVAEQFF. As DNA, the CDR3 is TGTGCTAGTGGCCAACTAGTTGCTGAGCAGTTCTTC.

This clonotype was detected only a few times. The V call is TRBV14, the J call TRBJ1-2; D remains ambiguous. Germline CDR1 SGHDN, CDR2 FVKESK. Deletions cut 1 base from V and 6 bases from J, with 12 bases between. The CDR3 length is 14 residues. The CDR3 bases are TGTGCCAGCAGCCAAGGGACCAGATCACATGGCTACACCTTC. Encoded protein: CASSQGTRSHGYTF.

The V gene is TRBV29-1, the J gene TRBJ1-1; the match to TRBD1 covers 7 bases. V gave up 6 bases and J gave up 4 bases; unmatched junction bases: 11. The CDR3 covers 14 residues. CDR1 and CDR2 from the germline V gene are SQVTM and ANQGSEA. In DNA form, the CDR3 reads TGCAGCGTGGCGACAGGGTCTCAGGGCACTGAAGCTTTCTTT. Translating it yields CSVATGSQGTEAFF.

In this sample, this clonotype turned up many times. The V gene is TRBV2, the J gene TRBJ2-2, with TRBD1 as a possible D gene (5 bases). The germline CDR1 and CDR2 sequences are SNHLY and FYNNEI. Trimming left V 6 bases short and J 10 bases short, with 18 bases between. The CDR3 consists of 14 residues. The CDR3 DNA sequence: TGTGCCAGCAGAACTCAGACAGTCGACGCGGAGCTGTTTTTT. It yields the protein CASRTQTVDAELFF.

This clonotype was picked up many times. The J gene is TRBJ2-7, the V gene TRBV6-5; 9 bases line up with TRBD2. The V segment lost 2 bases and the J segment 5 bases; nucleotides outside the gene matches: 7. The CDR3 loop spans 15 amino acids. CDR1 and CDR2 (germline): MNHEY, SVGAGI. CDR3 DNA sequence: TGTGCCAGCAGTTACAGGGCGGGAGGGCAGGACGAGCAGTACTTC. Protein product: CASSYRAGGQDEQYF.

This clonotype was seen at least ten times. The chain is built from TRBV12-3 or TRBV12-4 and TRBJ2-3; D possibly corresponds to TRBD1 (5 bases). The CDR3 totals 14 residues. Trimming shortened V by 4 bases and J by 1 base, and 9 bases separated the two germline ends. The CDR3 sequence is CASSYGQRTDTQYF. CDR3 bases: TGTGCCAGCAGTTATGGACAACGCACAGATACGCAGTATTTT.

There are many counts of this clonotype. The chain links TRBV19 to TRBJ1-5; D unresolved. The V end lost 6 bases, the J end lost 6 bases, and 12 bases lay between the germline ends. Per germline, CDR1 LNHDA and CDR2 SQIVND (reference sequence). The CDR3 sequence is 13 residues long. CDR3 sequence reads: CASRSASGQPQHF. CDR3 in DNA: TGTGCCAGTAGATCTGCCTCCGGTCAGCCCCAGCATTTT. Together with reference TRBV19 and TRBJ1-5, the CDR3 gives the full variable domain: DGGITQSPKYLFRKEGQNVTLSCEQNLNHDAMYWYRQDPGQGLRLIYYSQIVNDFQKGDIAEGYSVSREKKESFPLTVTSAQKNPTAFYLCASRSASGQPQHFGDGTRLSIL.

The sample holds many counts of this clonotype. CDR3 DNA sequence: TGTGCCAGCAGTTCACTTCCTGAAGAGACCCAGTACTTC. Translated: CASSSLPEETQYF. This chain joins TRBV27 and TRBJ2-5; no clear D. CDR1 is MNHEY and CDR2 is SMNVEV in the germline V gene (reference sequence). The CDR3 sequence is 13 residues long. V was cut by 4 bases and J by 3 bases, with 9 bases left in between.

This clonotype was detected ten times or more. The V gene is TRBV6-1, the J gene TRBJ2-7; TRBD2 aligns across 7 bases. The germline V gene encodes CDR1 MNHNS and CDR2 SASEGT. V dropped 10 bases and J dropped 0; count of bases not matched to a gene: 9. This CDR3 region has 14 residues. DNA for the CDR3: TGTGCCACACACGCTAGCGGCCGCTCCTACGAGCAGTACTTC. It translates to CATHASGRSYEQYF.

J is TRBJ2-5 and V is TRBV5-1; TRBD2 might be the D (6 bases). Germline V gene sequence: CDR1 SGHRS, CDR2 YFSETQ. Trimming shortened V by 0 bases and J by 2 bases, and 11 bases separated the two germline ends. The CDR3 extends over 15 amino acids. The CDR3 sequence: CASSLGTTPQETQYF. Written as DNA, the CDR3 is TGCGCCAGCAGCTTGGGGACTACGCCTCAAGAGACCCAGTACTTC.

This clonotype was observed many times. The V and J genes are TRBV5-1 and TRBJ2-1; maybe TRBD2 (5 bases). V dropped 4 bases and J dropped 3 bases, with 14 bases sitting between them. CDR1 is SGHRS and CDR2 is YFSETQ in the germline V gene. This CDR3 is built from 15 residues. In nucleotides, the CDR3 is TGCGCCAGCAGCGTCGCCTCCGGGAACTACAATGAGCAGTTCTTC. Its protein is CASSVASGNYNEQFF.

This clonotype came up once. The chain recombines TRBV7-9 with TRBJ2-2; 8 bases are shared with TRBD2. The V gene's germline CDR1 is SEHNR and CDR2 FQNEAQ (reference sequence). Trimming removed 0 bases from V and 6 bases from J; junction bases left unmatched: 6. The CDR3 contains 16 residues. The CDR3 nucleotides are TGTGCCAGCAGCTTAGCTCACTCGCGGGGGGCCGGGGAGCTGTTTTTT. It is translated as CASSLAHSRGAGELFF. Together with reference TRBV7-9 and TRBJ2-2, the CDR3 gives the full variable domain: DTGVSQNPRHKITKRGQNVTFRCDPISEHNRLYWYRQTLGQGPEFLTYFQNEAQLEKSRLLSDRFSAERPKGSFSTLEIQRTEQGDSAMYLCASSLAHSRGAGELFFGEGSRLTVL.

This clonotype was detected a few times. A read error may explain this, as a much larger clone is one base away. The chain uses TRBV20-1 and TRBJ2-7; the D gene could be TRBD1 or TRBD2 (7 bases each). The germline gives CDR1 DFQATT, CDR2 SNEGSKA (reference sequence). CDR3 length: 17 amino acids. The CDR3 here is CSAGDRAHAGEPYVQYF. CDR3 nucleotides: TGCAGTGCTGGCGACAGGGCCCATGCGGGAGAACCCTACGTGCAGTACTTC.

This clonotype was detected many times. The J gene is TRBJ2-7, the V gene TRBV12-3 or TRBV12-4, with 8 bases identical to TRBD2. The CDR3 runs 15 residues. The V gene end was trimmed by 6 bases and the J gene end by 1 base; junction bases not matched to a gene: 8. Here the CDR3 DNA reads TGTGCCAGCAGCCGGGAGGGCGGAGGATCCTACGAGCAGTACTTC. Translating it yields CASSREGGGSYEQYF.

The chain carries TRBV7-2 and TRBJ1-2, with D possibly being TRBD1 (5 bases). V was trimmed by 3 bases and J by 4 bases, leaving 21 bases between them. The CDR3 spans 17 residues. The germline V gene has CDR1 SGHTA and CDR2 FQGNSA. The CDR3 nucleotides are TGTGCCAGCAGCTTTTTCGGGGACGGGCTCTACCCCTATGGCTACACCTTC. Its translation is CASSFFGDGLYPYGYTF.

The V gene is TRBV27, the J gene TRBJ1-5; TRBD1 might be the D (6 bases). With 5 bases removed from V and 3 bases from J, the gap between germline ends came to 14 bases. Germline CDR1 MNHEY, CDR2 SMNVEV (reference sequence). This CDR3 is built from 15 residues. This chain's CDR3 is CASSGFRGANQPQHF. Here the CDR3 DNA reads TGTGCCAGCAGTGGATTCAGGGGCGCCAATCAGCCCCAGCATTTT.

This clonotype has a count of ten or more. The chain combines TRBV20-1 with TRBJ1-2; no firm D call. There are 14 residues in the CDR3. The germline gives CDR1 DFQATT, CDR2 SNEGSKA (reference sequence). Trimming shortened V by 0 bases and J by 5 bases, and 13 bases separated the two germline ends. CDR3 DNA sequence: TGCAGTGCTAGAGATAGAACCCAGGTGTATGGCTACACCTTC. Its translation: CSARDRTQVYGYTF.